A single sample is the source of the 31 T cell receptor beta chains below, sequenced in a study of beta chain features in type 1 diabetes. Study-level points and caveats: Shorter TCRB CDR3s, moderately but significantly so, were found in Type 1 diabetes patients in all four CD4+ subsets.

Sequencing targeted expressed TCRB transcripts, as all isolated RNA had been reverse transcribed. Data came from immunoSEQ multiplex PCR; TCRdb stores just in-frame clones and leaves some out. The sample records 120,000 to 150,000 clones, 10% to 15% being singletons. These receptors have no identified antigens. Sequenced sample: central memory CD4+ T cells from blood. The receptors come from a man between 18 and 35 years old with type 1 diabetes.

This clone has at least ten counts. The rearrangement links TRBV4-2 to TRBJ2-1, with unresolved D. The germline V and J ends were trimmed by 0 bases and 0 bases, with 6 bases remaining between them. CDR3 length: 15 residues. The V gene's germline CDR1 is LGHNA and CDR2 YNFKEQ. CDR3 sequence (DNA): TGTGCCAGCAGCCAAGAGACATACTCCTACAATGAGCAGTTCTTC. As protein: CASSQETYSYNEQFF.

V and J are TRBV5-1 and TRBJ2-2; tentatively, D is TRBD2 (6 bases). CDR1 is SGHRS, CDR2 YFSETQ, per germline. The V end lost 3 bases, the J end lost 2 bases, and 8 bases lay between the germline ends. The CDR3 has 14 residues. The CDR3 loop is CASSSRGNTGELFF. Written as DNA, the CDR3 is TGCGCCAGCAGCTCGCGGGGAAACACCGGGGAGCTGTTTTTT.

The chain recombines TRBV6-5 with TRBJ2-7, with unresolved D. Trimming pared 2 bases from V and 0 bases from J, leaving 11 bases between. Germline values: CDR1 MNHEY, CDR2 SVGAGI. CDR3 length: 15 residues. The CDR3 protein is CASSYQRTASYEQYF. For the CDR3, the DNA is TGTGCCAGCAGTTACCAGAGAACGGCCTCCTACGAGCAGTACTTC.

CDR3 bases: TGTGCCAGCAGCTCCACGGCGGGAAGTCAGTTCTTC. Protein: CASSSTAGSQFF. The chain employs TRBV5-4 and TRBJ2-1; maybe TRBD2 (6 bases). The CDR3 covers 12 residues. Trimming stripped 3 bases from V and 13 bases from J, with 14 bases between. In germline, CDR1 is SGHNT, CDR2 YYREEE (reference sequence).

This clone was detected ten times or more. The J gene is TRBJ2-7, the V gene TRBV29-1; D is possibly TRBD1 (5 bases). This CDR3 has 12 amino acids. Germline V gene sequence: CDR1 SQVTM, CDR2 ANQGSEA. Trimming stripped 4 bases from V and 0 bases from J, with 7 bases between. CDR3 DNA: TGCAGCGTTGCGGACACCTCCTACGAGCAGTACTTC. Translating it yields CSVADTSYEQYF.

In its sample, this clone was seen a few times. The J gene is TRBJ1-4, the V gene TRBV7-9; D uncertain. The CDR3 contains 13 residues. Germline CDR1 is SEHNR and CDR2 is FQNEAQ (reference sequence). Trimming took off 5 bases at V and 6 bases at J, with 10 bases between the two ends. The CDR3 spells CASSPDWDEKLFF. As DNA, the CDR3 is TGTGCCAGCAGCCCCGACTGGGATGAAAAACTGTTTTTT.

This clone was seen only a few times. J is TRBJ2-1 and V is TRBV30, with 8 positions matching TRBD2. Germline assignment: CDR1 GTSNPN and CDR2 SVGIG (reference sequence). The CDR3 is made up of 14 amino acids. The V and J ends lost 0 bases and 4 bases, in that order; junction bases with no gene match: 2. The CDR3: CAWSVSSGYNEQFF. The CDR3 DNA follows: TGTGCCTGGAGTGTATCTAGCGGGTACAATGAGCAGTTCTTC.

The V and J genes are TRBV10-2 and TRBJ1-5; 7 nucleotides line up with TRBD1. In germline, CDR1 is WSHSY, CDR2 SAAADI. The CDR3 runs to 13 residues. The V and J ends lost 8 bases and 7 bases, in that order; junction bases with no gene match: 8. The CDR3 loop is CASYDRAGQPQHF. Here the CDR3 DNA reads TGCGCCAGCTATGACAGGGCGGGACAGCCCCAGCATTTT.

Regarding this clone: A single base is all that separates this from a far larger clone, so a read error is likely. At the DNA level, this CDR3 is encoded by other sequences in the same sample as well. The V gene is TRBV13, the J gene TRBJ2-1; 14 nucleotides match TRBD2. Germline V lookup: CDR1 PRHDT, CDR2 FYEKMQ (reference sequence). The CDR3 totals 15 residues. CDR3 nucleotide sequence: TGCGCCAGCAGCCAGACTAGCGGGGGGGCTGATGAGCAGTTCTTC. The encoded protein is CASSQTSGGADEQFF.

The CDR3 sequence: CASSVGSSSYEQYF. The CDR3 DNA sequence: TGTGCCAGCAGCGTCGGCTCGAGCTCCTACGAGCAGTACTTC. V and J are TRBV9 and TRBJ2-7; D ambiguous. The CDR3 contains 14 residues. V was cut by 2 bases and J by 0 bases, with 9 bases left in between. Germline V CDR1 and CDR2: SGDLS, YYNGEE. The full variable domain, in which reference TRBV9 and TRBJ2-7 provide the parts outside the CDR3, is DSGVTQTPKHLITATGQRVTLRCSPRSGDLSVYWYQQSLDQGLQFLIQYYNGEERAKGNILERFSAQQFPDLHSELNLSSLELGDSALYFCASSVGSSSYEQYFGPGTRLTVT.

The rearrangement links TRBV27 to TRBJ2-1; a weak D match, TRBD1 (6 bases). The germline V and J ends were trimmed by 2 bases and 8 bases, with 13 bases remaining between them. The CDR3 length is 14 residues. In germline, CDR1 is MNHEY, CDR2 SMNVEV (reference sequence). CDR3: CASSLTRGWDEQFF. The CDR3 DNA sequence: TGTGCCAGCAGTTTAACCAGGGGCTGGGATGAGCAGTTCTTC.

This clone was picked up a small number of times. The chain carries TRBV6-5 and TRBJ1-5; D might be TRBD1 (5 bases). Deletions cut 7 bases from V and 4 bases from J, with 11 bases between. The CDR3 has 13 residues. Looked up from germline, CDR1 is MNHEY and CDR2 is SVGAGI. CDR3 in amino acids: CASTLGPNQPQHF. In nucleotides, the CDR3 is TGTGCCAGCACCCTGGGACCGAATCAGCCCCAGCATTTT.

V gene TRBV18 combines with J gene TRBJ2-3; D call uncertain. This CDR3 comprises 13 residues. V was trimmed by 7 bases and J by 2 bases, leaving 10 bases between them. Germline V gives CDR1 KGHSH, CDR2 LQKENI. CDR3 coding DNA: TGTGCCAGCTTATCGACGGCCACAGATACGCAGTATTTT. Residues: CASLSTATDTQYF.

The chain has TRBV6-1 and TRBJ1-2; D remains ambiguous. The V gene's germline CDR1 is MNHNS and CDR2 SASEGT. This CDR3 is built from 15 residues. Trimming took off 5 bases at V and 3 bases at J, with 16 bases between the two ends. The CDR3 here is CASSTRNPWDYGYTF. The CDR3 nucleotides are TGTGCCAGCAGTACCCGGAACCCTTGGGACTATGGCTACACCTTC.

This clone was seen a few times. The chain has TRBV30 and TRBJ1-1; D gene unclear. The length of the CDR3 is 13 residues. V dropped 3 bases and J dropped 1 base, with 9 bases sitting between them. CDR1 is GTSNPN, CDR2 SVGIG, per germline (reference sequence). CDR3 loop: CAWSAAANTEAFF. In DNA form, the CDR3 reads TGTGCCTGGAGCGCGGCCGCGAACACTGAAGCTTTCTTT.

This clone was observed a handful of times. The sample carries other DNA sequences with the same CDR3. The rearrangement uses TRBV18 and TRBJ2-3; D is ambiguous. The CDR3 covers 14 residues. Germline V gives CDR1 KGHSH, CDR2 LQKENI. V shed 2 bases and J shed 4 bases, with 10 bases lying between them. Here the CDR3 reads CASSPGVVADTQYF. CDR3 DNA sequence: TGTGCCAGCTCACCAGGGGTCGTAGCAGATACGCAGTATTTT.

This chain's CDR3 is CASSKVGREVSPLHF. The CDR3 region has the DNA TGTGCCAGCAGCAAAGTCGGCAGAGAGGTATCACCCCTCCACTTT. V and J are TRBV21-1 and TRBJ1-6. TRBV21-1 counts as a pseudogene. The CDR3 is 15 residues long.

This clone was detected only a few times. The J gene is TRBJ2-7, the V gene TRBV18; D is ambiguous. Trimming took off 3 bases at V and 1 base at J, with 10 bases between the two ends. The CDR3 runs to 14 residues. Germline V gene data show CDR1 as KGHSH and CDR2 as LQKENI. CDR3 amino acids: CASSPGRLSYEQYF. CDR3 DNA: TGTGCCAGCTCACCGGGAAGGTTGTCCTACGAGCAGTACTTC.

This clone was seen a few times. Here the CDR3 reads CAIGEGPRETQYF. CDR3 coding DNA: TGTGCCATCGGGGAAGGGCCAAGAGAGACCCAGTACTTC. This chain connects TRBV10-3 to TRBJ2-5; unclear D gene. Germline CDR1 ENHRY, CDR2 SYGVKD. The CDR3 covers 13 residues. Trimming shortened V by 8 bases and J by 4 bases, and 14 bases separated the two germline ends.

A few counts support this clone. The V gene is TRBV15, the J gene TRBJ2-7; the D is unclear. Germline loops: CDR1 LNHNV, CDR2 YYDKDF (reference sequence). V was cut by 2 bases and J by 2 bases, with 10 bases left in between. This CDR3 comprises 14 residues. The CDR3 is CATSRLQLPYEQYF. The DNA of the CDR3 is TGTGCCACCAGCAGACTCCAGTTGCCCTACGAGCAGTACTTC.

This clone was seen a handful of times. The CDR3 protein is CASPMNRGSSYNEQFF. The CDR3 nucleotides are TGTGCCAGCCCCATGAATCGGGGTAGCTCCTACAATGAGCAGTTCTTC. The chain combines TRBV7-9 with TRBJ2-1; D might be TRBD2 (5 bases). The V and J ends lost 8 bases and 0 bases respectively, with 17 bases between them. The CDR3 is 16 residues long. Germline CDR1 and CDR2: SEHNR and FQNEAQ (reference sequence).

This clone was picked up a small number of times. The chain carries TRBV7-9 and TRBJ2-5; no reliable D call. Germline V gene data show CDR1 as SEHNR and CDR2 as FQNEAQ (reference sequence). The CDR3 covers 18 residues. Trimming left V 0 bases short and J 5 bases short, with 22 bases between. The CDR3 spells CASSLALPNSLNRETQYF. CDR3 DNA sequence: TGTGCCAGCAGCTTAGCGCTCCCCAACAGCTTAAATAGGGAGACCCAGTACTTC.

The chain recombines TRBV28 with TRBJ2-7; 8 bases are a match to TRBD1. The CDR3 is 16 residues long. CDR1 and CDR2 from the germline V gene are MDHEN and SYDVKM. V was clipped by 6 bases and J by 0 bases; unmatched bases: 10. The CDR3 sequence is CASSLPGQGSSYEQYF. The CDR3, as DNA: TGTGCCAGCAGCCTCCCAGGACAGGGAAGCTCCTACGAGCAGTACTTC.

This clone was counted between two and nine times. The chain employs TRBV6-1 and TRBJ2-3, with 9 bases matching TRBD1. The V gene's germline CDR1 is MNHNS and CDR2 SASEGT. The CDR3 length is 17 residues. The V segment lost 3 bases and the J segment 3 bases; nucleotides outside the gene matches: 10. This chain's CDR3 is CASSDGIDRGGTDTQYF. The DNA for the CDR3 is TGTGCCAGCAGTGATGGTATAGACAGGGGGGGTACAGATACGCAGTATTTT.

This clone was detected a few times. The CDR3 region is CASSPGTAGHEQYF. CDR3 coding DNA: TGTGCCAGCTCACCCGGGACAGCGGGACACGAGCAGTACTTC. The gene calls are TRBV18 and TRBJ2-7, with D perhaps assigned TRBD1 or TRBD2 (7 bases each). Germline loops: CDR1 KGHSH, CDR2 LQKENI. The CDR3 is 14 residues long. V lost 3 bases and J lost 5, with 14 bases in between.

The gene calls are TRBV5-1 and TRBJ2-3; D is unresolved. Germline V lookup: CDR1 SGHRS, CDR2 YFSETQ. CDR3 length: 14 amino acids. Trimming stripped 6 bases from V and 4 bases from J, with 15 bases between. The CDR3 spells CASTVAGWADTQYF. CDR3 nucleotide sequence: TGCGCCAGCACGGTGGCAGGCTGGGCAGATACGCAGTATTTT.

This clone was found a few times. The chain employs TRBV28 and TRBJ2-7; D gene ambiguous. This CDR3 spans 14 amino acids. Trimming took off 5 bases at V and 3 bases at J, with 14 bases between the two ends. From germline, CDR1 is MDHEN and CDR2 SYDVKM. In nucleotides, the CDR3 is TGTGCCAGCAGTCTACCGGGTTGGAGCTACGAGCAGTACTTC. Translated: CASSLPGWSYEQYF. The full variable domain, with the rest looked up from reference TRBV28 and TRBJ2-7, is DVKVTQSSRYLVKRTGEKVFLECVQDMDHENMFWYRQDPGLGLRLIYFSYDVKMKEKGDIPEGYSVSREKKERFSLILESASTNQTSMYLCASSLPGWSYEQYFGPGTRLTVT.

The rearrangement links TRBV14 to TRBJ1-4, with 7 bases that match TRBD1. In germline, CDR1 is SGHDN, CDR2 FVKESK. The ends lost 6 bases at V and 10 bases at J; junction bases unmatched: 11. CDR3 length: 14 amino acids. CDR3 amino acids: CASRLNRGGGKLFF. The CDR3 DNA reads as TGTGCCAGCAGACTAAACAGGGGCGGCGGAAAACTGTTTTTT. The full variable domain, with the rest looked up from reference TRBV14 and TRBJ1-4, is EAGVTQFPSHSVIEKGQTVTLRCDPISGHDNLYWYRRVMGKEIKFLLHFVKESKQDESGMPNNRFLAERTGGTYSTLKVQPAELEDSGVYFCASRLNRGGGKLFFGSGTQLSVL.

The J gene is TRBJ1-1, the V gene TRBV14; no definite D call. CDR1 is SGHDN, CDR2 FVKESK, per germline. The CDR3 extends over 12 amino acids. V was clipped by 3 bases and J by 11 bases, with 13 bases between them. CDR3 in DNA: TGTGCCAGCAGCCAGCTGGGAATATTGGCTTTCTTT. It yields the protein CASSQLGILAFF.

The chain uses TRBV4-1 and TRBJ1-6, with D possibly being TRBD1 (5 bases). Germline values: CDR1 MGHRA, CDR2 YSYEKL. The length of the CDR3 is 16 residues. Between the trimmed V and J ends, which lost 0 bases and 7 bases, there was a span of 13 bases. Written as DNA, the CDR3 is TGCGCCAGCAGCCAAGATCATTGGGCAGGGAATTCACCCCTCCACTTT. This sequence encodes CASSQDHWAGNSPLHF.

CDR3 nucleotide sequence: TGTGCCAGCAGCCCCGGACAGGGGAACTATGGCTACACCTTC. Translating gives CASSPGQGNYGYTF. This rearrangement joins TRBV7-9 to TRBJ1-2; 9 bases are shared with TRBD1. Per germline, CDR1 SEHNR and CDR2 FQNEAQ (reference sequence). The CDR3 runs 14 residues. J gave up 2 bases and V 5 bases, and 3 bases lay outside the gene matches.